The rows below give T cell receptor beta chains drawn from one sample of a study of technical replicates of blood from several donors. Profiled with immunoSEQ multiplex PCR; TCRdb holds only in-frame clones, not every one. Of tens of thousands of clones listed, 95% to 98% are singletons. The source material was T cells isolated from PBMCs. The receptors originated from a human donor in good health. Both conserved end residues are part of each CDR3. The order of the fields is clone size, J gene, D gene, V gene, CDR3 length, CDR3 DNA, CDR3 protein. D genes are given only for firm matches. Clone size is given for some rows only: seen once, a few or many times, or a class if the clone is expanded.

>-|TRBJ1-2|-|TRBV5-4|14
TGTGCCAGCAGCTTGGGTCAGGCGAGCTATGGCTACACCTTC
CASSLGQASYGYTF
>-|TRBJ1-1|TRBD1|TRBV7-8|14
TGTGCCAGCAGCTCGGACAGGGTGTTGGCTGAAGCTTTCTTT
CASSSDRVLAEAFF
>-|TRBJ2-7|-|TRBV5-4|14
TGTGCCAGCAGTATGGATAGCGGAAGCTACGAGCAGTACTTC
CASSMDSGSYEQYF
>-|TRBJ1-1|TRBD1|TRBV11-3|12
TGTGCCAGCAGCCAGACAGGGGGTGAAGCTTTCTTT
CASSQTGGEAFF
>-|TRBJ2-7|-|TRBV2|12
TGTGCCAGCAGTGAACGGTCCTACGAGCAGTACTTC
CASSERSYEQYF
>-|TRBJ1-1|TRBD1|TRBV7-9|16
TGTGCCAGCAGCTTAGGAGGGACAGGGCTCCCCACTGAAGCTTTCTTT
CASSLGGTGLPTEAFF
>-|TRBJ1-1|TRBD1|TRBV15|14
TGTGCCACCAGCAGGGGACAGCTAAACACTGAAGCTTTCTTT
CATSRGQLNTEAFF
>once|TRBJ2-7|-|TRBV18|15
TGTGCCAGCTCACCACCGGTGTTTTCGACTTTGGAGCAGTACTTC
CASSPPVFSTLEQYF
>-|TRBJ1-1|-|TRBV7-6|13
TGTGCCAGCAGCTTAGGTGTCAGGACTGAAGCTTTCTTT
CASSLGVRTEAFF
>-|TRBJ1-5|-|TRBV19|15
TGTGCCAGTAGTATAGATGGAGACAGCAATCAGCCCCAGCATTTT
CASSIDGDSNQPQHF
>-|TRBJ2-5|-|TRBV27|12
TGTGCCAGCAGTTCGGAGGGCGAGACCCAGTACTTC
CASSSEGETQYF
>-|TRBJ2-1|-|TRBV19|10
TGTGCCACCGGAGCGGGTTGGCAGTTCTTC
CATGAGWQFF
>once|TRBJ1-5|-|TRBV28|18
TGTGCCAGCAGTTTTTCTTCCAGGGACATAGATGACAATCAGCCCCAGCATTTT
CASSFSSRDIDDNQPQHF
>-|TRBJ2-7|TRBD2|TRBV7-9|16
TGTGCCAGCAGCTTGGGAGGGTTAGACGGATCCTACGAGCAGTACTTC
CASSLGGLDGSYEQYF
>-|TRBJ1-2|-|TRBV2|14
TGTGCCAGCAGTGAAAAACTGAGCAACTATGGCTACACCTTC
CASSEKLSNYGYTF
>-|TRBJ1-4|-|TRBV28|13
TGTGCCAGCAGTGTAACGACAGATAGGAAACTGTTTTTT
CASSVTTDRKLFF
>-|TRBJ2-7|-|TRBV19|13
TGTGCCAGTAGTATGGGGGGAGGCTACGAGCAGTACTTC
CASSMGGGYEQYF
>-|TRBJ1-2|TRBD1|TRBV30|16
TGTGCCTGGAGTGTGCGTTCAGGGGGCGTAGTCTATGGCTACACCTTC
CAWSVRSGGVVYGYTF
>-|TRBJ1-1|-|TRBV11-3|13
TGTGCCAGCAGCCTGCGGGGGAGCACTGAAGCTTTCTTT
CASSLRGSTEAFF
>-|TRBJ2-3|TRBD2|TRBV30|15
TGTGCCTGGAGTGTAGGCGCGGGAGTCACAGATACGCAGTATTTT
CAWSVGAGVTDTQYF
>once|TRBJ2-7|TRBD1|TRBV27|18
TGTGCCAGCAGTTTACGGACGGTAATAGCAGGACAGGGTTACGAGCAGTACTTC
CASSLRTVIAGQGYEQYF
>-|TRBJ2-2|TRBD1|TRBV29-1|13
TGCAGCGTCGCAGGGGGTAACACCGGGGAGCTGTTTTTT
CSVAGGNTGELFF
>-|TRBJ2-2|-|TRBV4-1|15
TGCGCCAGCAGCCAAGAGGAAAAAGCGCGCGGGGAGCTGTTTTTT
CASSQEEKARGELFF
>-|TRBJ1-5|-|TRBV29-1|13
TGCAGCGTCGAGACAGAAGCTAATCAGCCCCAGCATTTT
CSVETEANQPQHF
>-|TRBJ1-1|TRBD1|TRBV19|13
TGTGCCAGTAACATCGGGACAGCTCGTGAAGCTTTCTTT
CASNIGTAREAFF
>-|TRBJ1-1|-|TRBV29-1|14
TGCAGCGTTGAGGTCAGGTCGATTCTTACTGAAGCTTTCTTT
CSVEVRSILTEAFF
>-|TRBJ1-1|TRBD1|TRBV25-1|15
TGTGCCAGCAGTCCCTCCGGGACAGGGCGCACTGAAGCTTTCTTT
CASSPSGTGRTEAFF
>-|TRBJ1-1|TRBD1|TRBV11-2|17
TGTGCCAGCAGCCCCAAGCCCGACAGGGTGCGCAACACTGAAGCTTTCTTT
CASSPKPDRVRNTEAFF
>-|TRBJ2-5|TRBD1|TRBV19|12
TGTGCCAGTAGTACAGGGGGAGAGACCCAGTACTTC
CASSTGGETQYF
>once|TRBJ2-2|-|TRBV18|13
TGTGCCAGCTCACCACAGGGGTCCGGGGAGCTGTTTTTT
CASSPQGSGELFF
>-|TRBJ1-5|-|TRBV6-6|15
TGTGCCAGCAGTTACGCACAGGGCTTAAATCAGCCCCAGCATTTT
CASSYAQGLNQPQHF
>-|TRBJ2-1|-|TRBV5-1|16
TGCGCCAGCAGCTTGGCAGAGCGCTTAGCGGCCAATGAGCAGTTCTTC
CASSLAERLAANEQFF
>once|TRBJ2-7|-|TRBV28|14
TGTGCCAGCAGTCTTATTTTGGGCGCGTACGAGCAGTACTTC
CASSLILGAYEQYF
>once|TRBJ2-1|-|TRBV5-1|13
TGCGCCAGCAGCACCGCAGGGGTTCATGAGCAGTTCTTC
CASSTAGVHEQFF
>-|TRBJ1-1|TRBD1|TRBV28|14
TGTGCCAGCAGTCCGACAGGGGATTGGGCTGAAGCTTTCTTT
CASSPTGDWAEAFF
>-|TRBJ2-1|-|TRBV9|14
TGTGCCAGCAGCGTAGGCGGAGTCAACAATGAGCAGTTCTTC
CASSVGGVNNEQFF
>-|TRBJ2-1|-|TRBV4-3|17
TGCGCCAGCAGCGGGCCCGTCGACGGGAGCTCCTACAATGAGCAGTTCTTC
CASSGPVDGSSYNEQFF
>-|TRBJ1-5|-|TRBV28|14
TGTGCCAGCAGCCTAAACAGGGTTCCTCAGCCCCAGCATTTT
CASSLNRVPQPQHF
>once|TRBJ1-2|TRBD1|TRBV5-4|14
TGTGCCAGCAGCTTGGGTCAGGGGGCGCGTGGCTACACCTTC
CASSLGQGARGYTF
>-|TRBJ1-2|TRBD1|TRBV7-9|12
TGTGCCAGCAGCCCGGGACAGGGTGTTTACACCTTC
CASSPGQGVYTF
>-|TRBJ1-1|-|TRBV7-3|15
TGTGCCAGCAGCTTAAGAGGGACTGGGGGGACTGAAGCTTTCTTT
CASSLRGTGGTEAFF
>-|TRBJ2-1|TRBD2|TRBV5-4|16
TGTGCCAGCAGCTCAAAAAGCGGGACCTCCTACAATGAGCAGTTCTTC
CASSSKSGTSYNEQFF